Included here is one T cell receptor beta chain sequence, with context. What it recognizes is unknown. No fewer than two post-ART and no fewer than one pre-ART PBMC samples existed for each donor. Version v3.0 of the immunoSEQ assay was performed at survey level. Sequenced by immunoSEQ multiplex PCR; TCRdb stores in-frame clones only, minus some. This repertoire shows around 21,000 clones, 90% found once; its top ten account for 9.2%. Per germline, CDR1 LNHNV and CDR2 YYDKDF (reference sequence). V was cut by 1 base and J by 5 bases, with 11 bases left in between. This CDR3 is 14 amino acids long. The sample belongs to a study of long-term antiretroviral therapy in people with HIV. Overall study findings and caveats: It was not possible to obtain data on ART adherence, viral resistance or therapy changes. Diversity increased after ART yet remained lower than in transplant donor controls. Pre-ART expanded TRB clones stayed dominant throughout, though often decreasing after ART.

This chain uses TRBV15 with TRBJ1-1; unclear D gene. This TCR derives from a woman aged 25 to 45 with HIV. Specimen: unsorted PBMCs, collected 4.2 to 4.5 years before starting antiretroviral therapy. The CDR3 loop reads CATSRGQYGTEAFF. CDR3 DNA sequence: TGTGCCACCAGCAGAGGACAATACGGGACTGAAGCTTTCTTT.